These T cell receptor beta chains were read from a single sample in a study of response to subunit inactivated influenza vaccine. MiXCR, applied by TCRdb to the RT-PCR reads, yields one record per CDR3 protein. The sample has about half a million distinct CDR3 sequences; 25% are singletons. The material sequenced was CD4+ T cells sorted from PBMCs, taken more than 4 days after vaccination. These receptors all come from a man over 45 who received an inactivated influenza vaccine. The CDR3 runs from the conserved cysteine through the conserved F or W. The D gene is left open where the match is weak. Only some rows state a clone size, as once, few, many or a class for expanded clones.

.	TRBD2	TRBV12-3/TRBV12-4	TRBJ2-1	CASSRRGAGRGFF	TGTGCCAGCAGCCGAAGGGGAGCGGGGAGGGGGTTCTTC
once	TRBD2	TRBV7-9	TRBJ2-1	CASRTLSGRSYNEQFF	TGTGCCAGCAGGACCTTAAGCGGGAGGTCCTACAATGAGCAGTTCTTC
.	.	TRBV7-2	TRBJ2-1	CASSRTSDNEQFF	TGTGCCAGCAGCCGTACTAGTGACAATGAGCAGTTCTTC
few	.	TRBV6-2/TRBV6-3	TRBJ1-1	CASSDPGQNTEAFF	TGTGCCAGCAGTGACCCGGGACAGAACACTGAAGCTTTCTTT
many	.	TRBV29-1	TRBJ2-1	CSVVMAWEQFF	TGCAGCGTTGTTATGGCCTGGGAGCAGTTCTTC
.	.	TRBV20-1	TRBJ2-7	CSARLPGRSSYEQYF	TGCAGTGCTAGATTACCCGGACGGAGCTCCTACGAGCAGTACTTC
.	.	TRBV4-2	TRBJ1-3	CASSQDAKNTIYF	TGTGCCAGCAGCCAAGACGCGAAAAACACCATATATTTT
.	TRBD2	TRBV3-1	TRBJ2-1	CASSTPILTSGLWEQFF	TGTGCCAGCAGCACCCCCATCTTGACTAGCGGCCTGTGGGAGCAGTTCTTC
few	TRBD1	TRBV7-2	TRBJ1-4	CASSASGTGREKLFF	TGTGCCAGCAGCGCCTCCGGGACAGGGAGGGAAAAACTGTTTTTT
.	.	TRBV12-3/TRBV12-4	TRBJ2-7	CASSLQGSLRMEQYF	TGTGCCAGCAGTTTACAGGGCAGTTTACGTATGGAGCAGTACTTC
.	.	TRBV20-1	TRBJ2-3	CSASGKVTDTQYF	TGCAGTGCTAGCGGGAAGGTAACAGATACGCAGTATTTT
few	.	TRBV4-2	TRBJ2-2	CASSQNLENGELFF	TGTGCCAGCAGCCAAAATCTCGAGAACGGGGAGCTGTTTTTT
few	.	TRBV7-2	TRBJ1-2	CASTLDGGVNYGYTF	TGTGCCAGCACCCTAGACGGGGGGGTTAACTATGGCTACACCTTC
.	.	TRBV10-1	TRBJ1-3	CASSFCMASGNTIYF	TGCGCCAGCAGTTTTTGTATGGCCTCTGGAAACACCATATATTTT
.	.	TRBV11-1	TRBJ2-5	CASSLGDSETQYF	TGTGCCAGCAGCTTAGGTGACAGTGAGACCCAGTACTTC
few	TRBD2	TRBV4-2	TRBJ2-4	CASSFTSGTPNIQYF	TGTGCCAGCAGCTTTACTAGCGGGACCCCCAACATTCAGTACTTC
.	.	TRBV20-1	TRBJ2-2	CSATRTFAGELFF	TGCAGTGCTACCAGGACTTTTGCCGGGGAGCTGTTTTTT
many	.	TRBV10-3	TRBJ1-2	CAISISDEYGYTF	TGTGCCATCAGTATATCGGACGAGTATGGCTACACCTTC
.	TRBD2	TRBV20-1	TRBJ2-7	CSATRTSGRAIEQYF	TGCAGTGCTACCCGGACTAGCGGGAGGGCCATAGAGCAGTACTTC
few	.	TRBV9	TRBJ2-7	CASSVSSGGPYEQYF	TGTGCCAGCAGCGTATCGTCCGGGGGCCCCTACGAGCAGTACTTC
.	.	TRBV20-1	TRBJ2-1	CSARTRLYEQFF	TGCAGTGCTAGGACGCGGCTCTATGAGCAGTTCTTC
many	.	TRBV12-3/TRBV12-4	TRBJ2-1	CASSLPRRGYNEQFF	TGTGCCAGCAGTTTGCCCAGGCGAGGCTACAATGAGCAGTTCTTC
many	.	TRBV28	TRBJ1-5	CASSGEGAGNQPQHF	TGTGCCAGCAGCGGGGAGGGAGCGGGCAATCAGCCCCAGCATTTT
.	.	TRBV6-2/TRBV6-3	TRBJ2-7	CASSPRETAEQYF	TGTGCCAGCAGCCCCAGGGAAACGGCCGAGCAGTACTTC
many	TRBD2	TRBV12-3/TRBV12-4	TRBJ2-5	CASSYSGRGETQYF	TGTGCCAGCAGCTATAGCGGGAGGGGGGAGACCCAGTACTTC
many	.	TRBV25-1	TRBJ2-5	CASSESDRRKETQYF	TGTGCCAGCAGTGAATCTGACAGGCGTAAAGAGACCCAGTACTTC
.	.	TRBV29-1	TRBJ2-7	CSVEDRSGHANF	TGCAGCGTTGAAGATCGCTCGGGACACGCCAACTTC
.	.	TRBV12-3/TRBV12-4	TRBJ1-5	CASRLGGNQPQHF	TGTGCCAGCAGATTAGGGGGCAATCAGCCCCAGCATTTT
few	.	TRBV4-2	TRBJ2-1	CASKKGGASGNEQFF	TGTGCCAGCAAAAAAGGGGGGGCTTCGGGGAATGAGCAGTTCTTC
.	.	TRBV28	TRBJ1-2	CASTIRPGRGGYTF	TGTGCCAGCACCATACGACCCGGCCGGGGTGGCTACACCTTC
few	.	TRBV18	TRBJ2-2	CASSPMGLNTGELFF	TGTGCCAGCTCACCGATGGGGTTGAACACCGGGGAGCTGTTTTTT
few	.	TRBV6-5	TRBJ1-1	CASSWGQTLNTEAFF	TGTGCCAGCAGTTGGGGACAAACCCTGAACACTGAAGCTTTCTTT
.	.	TRBV29-1	TRBJ2-7	CSVRASHLRDEQYF	TGCAGCGTCCGGGCCAGCCATTTGAGGGACGAGCAGTACTTC
few	TRBD2	TRBV20-1	TRBJ2-3	CSARRTRNTDTQYF	TGCAGTGCTAGAAGGACTAGAAACACAGATACGCAGTATTTT
many	TRBD2	TRBV5-1	TRBJ2-5	CASSFHSGGKETQYF	TGCGCCAGCAGTTTCCATAGCGGGGGGAAAGAGACCCAGTACTTC
few	TRBD1	TRBV5-1	TRBJ1-6	CASRSSDRGNSPLHF	TGCGCCAGCAGAAGTTCGGACAGGGGGAATTCACCCCTCCACTTT
.	.	TRBV12-3/TRBV12-4	TRBJ1-5	CASSRGTFASQPQHF	TGTGCCAGCAGCCGCGGGACATTTGCTTCTCAGCCCCAGCATTTT
.	TRBD2	TRBV5-1	TRBJ2-1	CASSGGTSGFNEQFF	TGCGCCAGCAGCGGGGGGACTAGCGGGTTCAATGAGCAGTTCTTC
.	TRBD2	TRBV7-2	TRBJ2-3	CASNQAGGTDTQYF	TGTGCCAGCAACCAAGCGGGAGGCACAGATACGCAGTATTTT
.	TRBD1	TRBV12-3/TRBV12-4	TRBJ2-5	CASRATTRTGETQYF	TGTGCCAGCAGAGCCACAACTAGGACAGGGGAGACCCAGTACTTC
few	.	TRBV12-3/TRBV12-4	TRBJ1-2	CASSLAGTRGGGYTF	TGTGCCAGCAGTTTAGCAGGGACCCGGGGTGGTGGCTACACCTTC
many	TRBD2	TRBV29-1	TRBJ2-4	CSVVKGGKNIQYF	TGCAGCGTTGTCAAGGGAGGGAAAAACATTCAGTACTTC
.	.	TRBV29-1	TRBJ1-1	CSVVRSLGTEAFF	TGCAGCGTTGTCAGGTCCCTGGGAACTGAAGCTTTCTTT
few	.	TRBV19	TRBJ2-5	CASMGGETQYF	TGTGCCAGTATGGGGGGAGAGACCCAGTACTTC
.	.	TRBV27	TRBJ2-6	CASSSIWMYSGANVLTF	TGTGCCAGCAGTTCGATATGGATGTACTCTGGGGCCAACGTCCTGACTTTC
.	.	TRBV4-2	TRBJ2-1	CASSQDFANEQFF	TGTGCCAGCAGCCAAGATTTCGCCAATGAGCAGTTCTTC
.	.	TRBV6-2/TRBV6-3	TRBJ2-7	CASSRISWWPTDSYEQYF	TGTGCCAGCAGCCGGATATCCTGGTGGCCGACAGATTCCTACGAGCAGTACTTC
many	TRBD2	TRBV18	TRBJ2-7	CASSPQAGSYEQYF	TGTGCCAGCTCACCACAAGCGGGAAGCTACGAGCAGTACTTC
.	TRBD1	TRBV20-1	TRBJ2-1	CSAGPGQGAREQFF	TGCAGTGCCGGGCCGGGACAGGGGGCTCGTGAGCAGTTCTTC
.	.	TRBV29-1	TRBJ2-1	CSVENYRYNEQFF	TGCAGCGTCGAGAATTACCGATACAATGAGCAGTTCTTC
few	.	TRBV6-5	TRBJ1-6	CASSYSQGNNSPLHF	TGTGCCAGCAGTTACTCGCAGGGGAATAATTCACCCCTCCACTTT
.	.	TRBV7-6	TRBJ2-1	CASSLVWRDSGLGGEQFF	TGTGCCAGCAGCTTAGTATGGCGGGACAGCGGTTTAGGCGGTGAGCAGTTCTTC
.	.	TRBV6-2/TRBV6-3	TRBJ2-1	CASSYPTENNEQFF	TGTGCCAGCAGTTACCCGACGGAGAACAATGAGCAGTTCTTC
.	.	TRBV29-1	TRBJ2-5	CSVGGQGVLETQYF	TGCAGCGTTGGCGGTCAGGGCGTCCTAGAGACCCAGTACTTC
few	.	TRBV6-5	TRBJ1-5	CASSYSGSHNQPQHF	TGTGCCAGCAGTTATTCCGGGTCACACAATCAGCCCCAGCATTTT
.	.	TRBV5-1	TRBJ2-7	CASSDQGKSYEQYF	TGCGCCAGCAGCGACCAGGGGAAGTCCTACGAGCAGTACTTC
.	.	TRBV20-1	TRBJ2-1	CSANRGSGLKNEQFF	TGCAGTGCGAACCGGGGGTCGGGACTGAAAAATGAGCAGTTCTTC
.	.	TRBV7-2	TRBJ2-5	CASSGLSGGQETQYF	TGTGCCAGCAGCGGACTATCAGGGGGGCAAGAGACCCAGTACTTC
.	.	TRBV7-2	TRBJ2-1	CASSPQLARGNEQFF	TGTGCCAGCAGCCCTCAGTTGGCCAGGGGCAATGAGCAGTTCTTC